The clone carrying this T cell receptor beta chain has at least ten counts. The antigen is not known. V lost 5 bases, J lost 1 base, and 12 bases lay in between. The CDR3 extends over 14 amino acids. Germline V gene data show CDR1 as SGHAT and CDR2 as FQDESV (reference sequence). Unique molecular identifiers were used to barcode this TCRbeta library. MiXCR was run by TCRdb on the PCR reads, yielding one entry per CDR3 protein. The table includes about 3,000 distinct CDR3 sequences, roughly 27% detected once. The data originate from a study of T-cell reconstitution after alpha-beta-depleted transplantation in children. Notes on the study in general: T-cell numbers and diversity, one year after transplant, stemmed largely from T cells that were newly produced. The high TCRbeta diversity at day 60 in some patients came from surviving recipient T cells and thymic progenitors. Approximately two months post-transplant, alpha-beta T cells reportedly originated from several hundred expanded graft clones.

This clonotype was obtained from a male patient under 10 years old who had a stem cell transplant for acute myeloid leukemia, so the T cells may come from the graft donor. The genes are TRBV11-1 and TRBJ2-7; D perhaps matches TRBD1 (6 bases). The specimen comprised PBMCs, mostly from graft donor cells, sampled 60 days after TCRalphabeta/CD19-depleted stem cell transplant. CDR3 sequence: CASSPRDKSYEQYF. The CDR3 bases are TGTGCCAGCAGCCCCCGGGACAAGTCCTACGAGCAGTACTTC.